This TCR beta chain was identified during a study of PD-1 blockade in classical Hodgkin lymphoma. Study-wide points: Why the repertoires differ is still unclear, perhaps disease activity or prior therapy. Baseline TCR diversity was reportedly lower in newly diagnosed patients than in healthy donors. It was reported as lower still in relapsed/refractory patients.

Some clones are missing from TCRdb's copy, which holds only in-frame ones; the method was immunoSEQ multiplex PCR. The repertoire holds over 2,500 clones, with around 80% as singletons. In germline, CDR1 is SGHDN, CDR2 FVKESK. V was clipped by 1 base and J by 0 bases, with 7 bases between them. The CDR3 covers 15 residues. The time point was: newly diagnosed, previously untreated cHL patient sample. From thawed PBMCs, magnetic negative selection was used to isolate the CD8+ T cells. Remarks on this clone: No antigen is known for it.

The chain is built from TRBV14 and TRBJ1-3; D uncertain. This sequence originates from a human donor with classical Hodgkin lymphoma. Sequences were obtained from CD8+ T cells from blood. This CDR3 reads CASSQGAFSGNTIYF. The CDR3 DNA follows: TGTGCCAGCAGCCAAGGGGCTTTCTCTGGAAACACCATATATTTT.